A selection of T cell receptor beta chains follows, all from one sample in a study of shared clonotypes between healthy human individuals. This table comes from immunoSEQ multiplex PCR, and its TCRdb copy is limited to in-frame clones, with some not included. The sample gives over a million clones, around 78% of which show up once; roughly 0.61% is in the top ten. The sequencing input was memory CD4+ T cells from PBMCs. These receptors all come from a man younger than 30 in good health. Some clones in this sample may be carry-over from other donors' samples. Both conserved end residues are part of each CDR3. Each record gives: V gene, D gene, J gene, clone size, CDR3 DNA, CDR3 protein. A D gene is named only where the DNA matches it firmly. Where a row states a size, it is once, few, many or the class of an expanded clone; other rows omit it.

V gene: TRBV12-5
D gene: .
J gene: TRBJ2-7
clone size: .
CDR3 DNA: TGTGCTAGTGGTTTGGGCTCGGGAGCCCCATACGAGCAGTACTTC
CDR3 protein: CASGLGSGAPYEQYF

V gene: TRBV5-4
D gene: TRBD2
J gene: TRBJ2-5
clone size: .
CDR3 DNA: TGTGCCAGCAGCTTGGATCTAGCGGCAGAGACCCAGTACTTC
CDR3 protein: CASSLDLAAETQYF

V gene: TRBV28
D gene: .
J gene: TRBJ1-1
clone size: .
CDR3 DNA: TGTGCCAGCAGTTACCCCCGACGATCCATGAACACTGAAGCTTTCTTT
CDR3 protein: CASSYPRRSMNTEAFF

V gene: TRBV11-3
D gene: .
J gene: TRBJ2-5
clone size: once
CDR3 DNA: TGTGCCAGCAGCAAGCGAGGACAAATCCAAGAGACCCAGTACTTC
CDR3 protein: CASSKRGQIQETQYF

V gene: TRBV4-2
D gene: TRBD1
J gene: TRBJ1-2
clone size: once
CDR3 DNA: TGTGCCAGCAGCCAAGATCGACTACAGGGGGGATATGGCTACACCTTC
CDR3 protein: CASSQDRLQGGYGYTF

V gene: TRBV28
D gene: .
J gene: TRBJ1-4
clone size: .
CDR3 DNA: TGTGCCAGCAGTTTGGGAAGGGTATCTAATGAAAAACTGTTTTTT
CDR3 protein: CASSLGRVSNEKLFF

V gene: TRBV5-5
D gene: .
J gene: TRBJ1-1
clone size: .
CDR3 DNA: TGTGCCAGCAGCGACTCTATGAACACTGAAGCTTTCTTT
CDR3 protein: CASSDSMNTEAFF

V gene: TRBV5-1
D gene: .
J gene: TRBJ2-6
clone size: .
CDR3 DNA: TGCGCCAGCAGCTCTTCAGGGTACGGGGCCAACGTCCTGACTTTC
CDR3 protein: CASSSSGYGANVLTF

V gene: TRBV28
D gene: .
J gene: TRBJ1-1
clone size: .
CDR3 DNA: TGTGCCAGCAGTACCACACGACATCTGGCTGAAGCTTTCTTT
CDR3 protein: CASSTTRHLAEAFF

V gene: TRBV18
D gene: .
J gene: TRBJ1-2
clone size: .
CDR3 DNA: TGTGCCAGCTCACCATCGTCCGAGTATGGCTACACCTTC
CDR3 protein: CASSPSSEYGYTF

V gene: TRBV20-1
D gene: .
J gene: TRBJ2-7
clone size: .
CDR3 DNA: TGCAGTGGGGCGGGGTCCTACGAGCAGTACTTC
CDR3 protein: CSGAGSYEQYF

V gene: TRBV10-1
D gene: .
J gene: TRBJ2-2
clone size: .
CDR3 DNA: TGCGCCAGCAGTGCCATGAGTGGACGGGACACCGGGGAGCTGTTTTTT
CDR3 protein: CASSAMSGRDTGELFF

V gene: TRBV6-1
D gene: .
J gene: TRBJ2-3
clone size: .
CDR3 DNA: TGTGCCAGCAGCCAACAGGGTCACGAAACAGATACGCAGTATTTT
CDR3 protein: CASSQQGHETDTQYF

V gene: TRBV14
D gene: TRBD1
J gene: TRBJ2-1
clone size: .
CDR3 DNA: TGTGCCAGCAGCCCCCCGCGACAGGGTAAGCGCAATGAGCAGTTCTTC
CDR3 protein: CASSPPRQGKRNEQFF

V gene: TRBV29-1
D gene: TRBD1
J gene: TRBJ2-3
clone size: .
CDR3 DNA: TGCAGCGTCCGACAGGGATACACAGATACGCAGTATTTT
CDR3 protein: CSVRQGYTDTQYF

V gene: TRBV7-8
D gene: .
J gene: TRBJ1-5
clone size: .
CDR3 DNA: TGTGCCAGCAGCTTAGCTCTTGGGGTACCTAGCAATCAGCCCCAGCATTTT
CDR3 protein: CASSLALGVPSNQPQHF

V gene: TRBV28
D gene: .
J gene: TRBJ2-2
clone size: .
CDR3 DNA: TGTGCCAGCAGTCCCGGACCCCTTCAAACCGGGGAGCTGTTTTTT
CDR3 protein: CASSPGPLQTGELFF

V gene: TRBV2
D gene: .
J gene: TRBJ2-1
clone size: few
CDR3 DNA: TGTGCCAGCAGAACCGGGGACTTCAGCTCCTACAATGAGCAGTTCTTC
CDR3 protein: CASRTGDFSSYNEQFF

V gene: TRBV7-6
D gene: .
J gene: TRBJ2-5
clone size: .
CDR3 DNA: TGTGCCAGCAGCCACCCCCGACAAGAGACCCAGTACTTC
CDR3 protein: CASSHPRQETQYF

V gene: TRBV14
D gene: TRBD2
J gene: TRBJ2-7
clone size: .
CDR3 DNA: TGTGCCAGCAGCCACCGGACTAGCGGGATAAGAGGATACGAGCAGTACTTC
CDR3 protein: CASSHRTSGIRGYEQYF

V gene: TRBV5-1
D gene: TRBD1
J gene: TRBJ2-1
clone size: .
CDR3 DNA: TGCGCCAGCAGCCCCAAGAGGACAGGGGGCCCCCGTCGGAGAGAGGATGAGCAGTTCTTC
CDR3 protein: CASSPKRTGGPRRREDEQFF

V gene: TRBV10-3
D gene: TRBD1
J gene: TRBJ1-1
clone size: .
CDR3 DNA: TGTGCCATCAGCAGACAGGGTCGGAACACTGAAGCTTTCTTT
CDR3 protein: CAISRQGRNTEAFF

V gene: TRBV2
D gene: .
J gene: TRBJ2-1
clone size: .
CDR3 DNA: TGTGCCAGCAGTGTTGTTCAGACCGGTTTCCAGTTCTTC
CDR3 protein: CASSVVQTGFQFF

V gene: TRBV27
D gene: TRBD2
J gene: TRBJ2-7
clone size: few
CDR3 DNA: TGTGCCAGCAGTTCACCGGGGACTAGAGCCTACGAGCAGTACTTC
CDR3 protein: CASSSPGTRAYEQYF

V gene: TRBV7-2
D gene: TRBD2
J gene: TRBJ2-3
clone size: .
CDR3 DNA: TGTGCCAGCAGCTTAACGGGAGGGCCAACAGATACGCAGTATTTT
CDR3 protein: CASSLTGGPTDTQYF

V gene: TRBV5-4
D gene: TRBD2
J gene: TRBJ2-7
clone size: .
CDR3 DNA: TGTGCCAGCAGCCCCATGGGGGAGGGGTTCCACGAGCAGTACTTC
CDR3 protein: CASSPMGEGFHEQYF

V gene: TRBV6-1
D gene: TRBD2
J gene: TRBJ2-1
clone size: .
CDR3 DNA: TGTGCCAGTACAGCGGGAGGGTCATTAGCAGGTGAGCAGTTCTTC
CDR3 protein: CASTAGGSLAGEQFF

V gene: TRBV29-1
D gene: .
J gene: TRBJ1-4
clone size: .
CDR3 DNA: TGCAGCGTTGAATTTTCTTCAAGAAGGGCAGGAAAACTGTTTTTT
CDR3 protein: CSVEFSSRRAGKLFF

V gene: TRBV14
D gene: .
J gene: TRBJ2-7
clone size: once
CDR3 DNA: TGTGCCAGCAGCCCGGACGGGTTATCCTACGAGCAGTACTTC
CDR3 protein: CASSPDGLSYEQYF